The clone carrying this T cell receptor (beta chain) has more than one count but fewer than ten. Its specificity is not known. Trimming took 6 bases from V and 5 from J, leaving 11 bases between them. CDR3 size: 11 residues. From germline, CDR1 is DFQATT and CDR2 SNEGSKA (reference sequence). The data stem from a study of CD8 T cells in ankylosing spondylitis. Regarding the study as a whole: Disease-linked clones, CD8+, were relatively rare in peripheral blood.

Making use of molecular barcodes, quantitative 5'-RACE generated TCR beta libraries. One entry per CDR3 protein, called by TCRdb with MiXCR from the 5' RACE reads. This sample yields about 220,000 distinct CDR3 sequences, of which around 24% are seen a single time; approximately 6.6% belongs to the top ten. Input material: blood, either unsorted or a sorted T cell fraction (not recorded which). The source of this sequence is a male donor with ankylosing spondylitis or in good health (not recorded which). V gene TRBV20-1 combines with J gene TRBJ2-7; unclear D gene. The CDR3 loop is CSAGVSHEQYF. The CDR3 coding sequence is TGCAGTGCGGGCGTTTCCCACGAGCAGTACTTC.